Detailed here is one TCR beta chain. Source study methods: Amplifying reference gene primers gave estimates of nucleated cell counts. Produced via immunoSEQ multiplex PCR; TCRdb's table is partial and in-frame only. That table supplies the V and J calls and clone size; D and trimming were determined from the DNA. Found here are around 250,000 clones, 82% of them singletons; the top ten hold around 2.9%. This specimen comes from a study of blood T cell repertoires in COVID-19. Overall study: Collection of acute and convalescent COVID-19 samples took place in the United States, Italy and Spain. T cells, B-cell-depleted T cells, or PBMCs provided the cDNA or gDNA that served as material.

Germline V gives CDR1 KGHSH, CDR2 LQKENI. V was pared by 3 bases and J by 5 bases, with 3 bases of the junction left unmatched. The CDR3 runs to 14 residues. This clonotype was obtained from a woman aged 18-29 years with acute or convalescent COVID-19. This rearrangement joins TRBV18 to TRBJ2-5, with TRBD2 identical over 10 bases. Source material: peripheral blood. In DNA form, the CDR3 reads TGTGCCAGCTCACCCGGACTAGCGGTGGAGACCCAGTACTTC. Translation gives CASSPGLAVETQYF.